Listed below are T cell receptor beta chains from one sample, sequenced in a study of blood T cell repertoires in COVID-19. Assay: immunoSEQ multiplex PCR; the TCRdb copy retains only in-frame clones and omits some. The sample lists roughly 230,000 clones; around 82% were seen once. Sequenced material: peripheral blood. These receptors were collected from a woman of 80 years or more with acute or convalescent COVID-19. Each CDR3 is given with its conserved first and last residue. The D gene is left open where the match is weak. Clone size is given for some rows only: seen once, a few or many times, or a class if the clone is expanded.

TRBJ1-1,TRBV7-9,.,.,CASSLGLGQENTEAFF,TGTGCCAGCAGCTTAGGATTGGGGCAGGAGAACACTGAAGCTTTCTTT
TRBJ2-7,TRBV10-3,.,.,CAIRRGDYEQYF,TGTGCCATCCGGCGGGGAGACTACGAGCAGTACTTC
TRBJ2-1,TRBV9,.,TRBD2,CASSSSGTPGYNEQFF,TGTGCCAGCAGCTCTAGCGGCACCCCGGGGTACAATGAGCAGTTCTTC
TRBJ1-5,TRBV24-1,.,.,CATSDVGGPNQPQHF,TGTGCCACCAGTGATGTGGGGGGGCCCAATCAGCCCCAGCATTTT
TRBJ2-7,TRBV2,once,TRBD1,CAGRTGLTYEQYF,TGTGCCGGAAGGACAGGGTTAACTTACGAGCAGTACTTC
TRBJ1-6,TRBV6-1,.,.,CASSEVTNSPLHF,TGTGCCAGCAGTGAAGTGACAAATTCACCCCTCCACTTT
TRBJ1-3,TRBV7-9,.,TRBD1,CASSLAGQGAAGNTIYF,TGTGCCAGCAGCTTAGCGGGACAGGGGGCAGCAGGAAACACCATATATTTT
TRBJ1-5,TRBV7-9,.,TRBD1,CASERGGTGGTGQPQHF,TGTGCCAGCGAGCGGGGGGGTACCGGAGGGACAGGTCAGCCCCAGCATTTT
TRBJ1-2,TRBV2,.,.,CASKREWGYTF,TGTGCCAGCAAGAGGGAGTGGGGCTACACCTTC
TRBJ1-6,TRBV27,.,.,CASSLWSGYNSPLHF,TGTGCCAGCAGTTTATGGTCGGGGTACAATTCACCCCTCCACTTT
TRBJ2-3,TRBV10-3,.,.,CAISESQAPDTQYF,TGTGCCATCAGTGAGTCCCAGGCCCCAGATACGCAGTATTTT
TRBJ2-5,TRBV3-1/TRBV3-2,.,.,CASRTEKETQYF,TGTGCCAGCCGGACAGAGAAAGAGACCCAGTACTTC
TRBJ1-1,TRBV27,.,.,CASSALGQPSITEAFF,TGTGCCAGCAGTGCCCTCGGACAGCCATCTATAACTGAAGCTTTCTTT
TRBJ1-5,TRBV18,.,.,CASSQESYSNQPQHF,TGTGCCAGCTCACAAGAGAGTTATAGCAATCAGCCCCAGCATTTT
TRBJ2-1,TRBV19,once,TRBD2,CASRPLAGGQGEQFF,TGTGCCAGTAGACCACTAGCGGGGGGGCAGGGTGAGCAGTTCTTC
TRBJ2-1,TRBV5-1,once,TRBD2,CASSSWTSGGVDEQFF,TGCGCCAGCAGCTCCTGGACTAGCGGGGGGGTGGATGAGCAGTTCTTC
TRBJ2-2,TRBV7-2,.,.,CASRLVYNTGELFF,TGTGCCAGCAGATTAGTCTATAACACCGGGGAGCTGTTTTTT
TRBJ1-2,TRBV7-2,.,TRBD1,CASSLGQGINYGYTF,TGTGCCAGCAGCCTCGGACAGGGGATTAACTATGGCTACACCTTC
TRBJ1-2,TRBV7-2,.,TRBD1,CASSSGQGLGYTF,TGTGCCAGCAGCTCCGGACAGGGTTTAGGCTACACCTTC
TRBJ1-2,TRBV28,once,.,CASSVWGLVRGRAKGYTF,TGTGCCAGCTCAGTTTGGGGGCTTGTGCGGGGGAGGGCTAAGGGCTACACCTTC
TRBJ1-4,TRBV6-5,.,TRBD1,CASRGQSGDEKLFF,TGTGCCAGCAGGGGACAGTCTGGGGATGAAAAACTGTTTTTT
TRBJ1-4,TRBV27,.,TRBD1,CASSTPGDRHEKLFF,TGTGCCAGCAGTACCCCCGGGGACAGACATGAAAAACTGTTTTTT
TRBJ1-5,TRBV2,.,TRBD1,CASSVQQGAGQPQHF,TGTGCCAGCAGTGTACAGCAGGGGGCCGGTCAGCCCCAGCATTTT
TRBJ2-5,TRBV2,once,TRBD2,CASSQLAGEGETQYF,TGTGCCAGCAGCCAACTAGCGGGGGAAGGGGAGACCCAGTACTTC
TRBJ1-2,TRBV7-2,.,TRBD1,CASSRVKGQGYGYTF,TGTGCCAGCAGCAGAGTGAAGGGACAGGGGTATGGCTACACCTTC
TRBJ2-3,TRBV5-4,.,.,CASSLGGVATQYF,TGTGCCAGCAGCTTGGGCGGGGTGGCTACGCAGTATTTT
TRBJ1-1,TRBV9,.,TRBD1,CASSQTGTNTEAFF,TGTGCCAGCAGCCAGACAGGGACGAACACTGAAGCTTTCTTT
TRBJ2-2,TRBV4-1,.,TRBD2,CASSQEGRGDTGELFF,TGCGCCAGCAGCCAAGAAGGGAGGGGTGACACCGGGGAGCTGTTTTTT
TRBJ2-5,TRBV10-3,once,TRBD1,CAIKGQEIETQYF,TGTGCCATCAAGGGACAGGAGATAGAGACCCAGTACTTC